This TCR beta chain was captured in a study of CD8 T cells in Susac syndrome. RNA, at roughly 0.45 to 1 ug, was reverse transcribed with random hexamers. TCRdb itself ran the immunoSEQ multiplex PCR reads through MiXCR, one entry per CDR3 protein. This table holds roughly 120,000 distinct CDR3 sequences, around 94% found once. The CDR3 has 15 residues. In germline, CDR1 is SGHTA, CDR2 FQGNSA. V gave up 1 base and J gave up 1 base, with 8 bases separating them. The chain recombines TRBV7-2 with TRBJ1-3; D uncertain. Sequenced input: CD4+ T cells from PBMCs. The receptor was derived from a human donor in good health. The chain's CDR3 is CASSLGLRSGNTIYF. The CDR3 nucleotides are TGTGCCAGCAGCTTAGGACTACGTTCTGGAAACACCATATATTTT.